The next 31 T cell receptor beta chains were all read from a single sample in a study of blood T cell repertoires in COVID-19 (dated by TCRdb to 2018 to 2020). To prepare the library, the immunoSEQ multiplex PCR assay was applied. TCRdb mirrors the immuneACCESS table, restricted to in-frame sequences. Some clones are absent from its copies; in checked studies, under half trace to an unresolved V gene, and the reason for the others is unknown. This sample is represented by some 370,000 clones; 87% of them were singletons. The leading ten clones occupy roughly 10% of the sample. Sample: peripheral blood. The source is a woman aged 25 to 39 with COVID-19, enrolled during active disease.

In its sample, this clone was seen a few times. The chain couples TRBV4-2 to TRBJ2-1; 10 positions match TRBD2. Germline CDR1 and CDR2: LGHNA and YNFKEQ. This CDR3 is built from 17 residues. The trim removed 1 base at V and 2 bases at J, leaving 5 bases unmatched. The CDR3 protein is CASSQVTLAGAYNEQFF. The CDR3 DNA reads TGTGCCAGCAGCCAAGTCACCCTAGCGGGGGCCTACAATGAGCAGTTCTTC.

V gene TRBV5-5 combines with J gene TRBJ2-2; TRBD2 might be the D (5 bases). The CDR3 runs 14 residues. Trimming left V 4 bases short and J 5 bases short, with 12 bases between. Germline V lookup: CDR1 SGHKS, CDR2 YYEKEE (reference sequence). CDR3 in DNA: TGTGCCAGCAGCCCTACTAGGACGACCGGGGAGCTGTTTTTT. Protein product: CASSPTRTTGELFF.

This clone has just one count. The J gene is TRBJ2-3, the V gene TRBV27; TRBD2 aligns across 10 bases. The CDR3 loop spans 14 amino acids. V trimming: 6 bases; J trimming: 8 bases; junction bases outside the gene matches: 8. Per the germline V gene, CDR1 is MNHEY and CDR2 is SMNVEV (reference sequence). For the CDR3, the DNA is TGTGCCAGCAGGGATAGCGGGAGGCCCGTTACGCAGTATTTT. It specifies CASRDSGRPVTQYF.

The gene calls are TRBV7-9 and TRBJ1-2; TRBD1 aligns across 10 bases. After removal of 4 bases from V and 9 bases from J, the junction contained 8 bases not matched to a gene. This CDR3 spans 14 amino acids. Germline loops: CDR1 SEHNR, CDR2 FQNEAQ (reference sequence). The CDR3 loop is CASSYYRTGGSYTF. CDR3 DNA: TGTGCCAGCAGCTACTACAGGACAGGGGGGAGCTACACCTTC.

The chain recombines TRBV5-4 with TRBJ1-2, with D perhaps TRBD1 (6 bases). Germline-derived CDR1 and CDR2 are SGHNT and YYREEE (reference sequence). The length of the CDR3 is 14 residues. V gave up 0 bases and J gave up 4 bases, with 10 bases separating them. DNA for the CDR3: TGTGCCAGCAGCTTGGCCGTGGGGGCCTATGGCTACACCTTC. Translating it yields CASSLAVGAYGYTF.

This rearrangement joins TRBV29-1 to TRBJ1-1; 8 bases map to TRBD1. Looked up from germline, CDR1 is SQVTM and CDR2 is ANQGSEA. The CDR3 consists of 13 residues. Germline trimming cut 6 bases from V and 1 base from J; bases unmatched to any gene: 4. The CDR3 bases are TGCAGCGTCTTCGGGACAGGGAACACTGAAGCTTTCTTT. Protein sequence: CSVFGTGNTEAFF.

The chain employs TRBV19 and TRBJ2-7, with TRBD2 as a possible D gene (5 bases). Germline V gene data show CDR1 as LNHDA and CDR2 as SQIVND (reference sequence). The CDR3 is made up of 15 amino acids. V shed 6 bases and J shed 0 bases, with 15 bases lying between them. The CDR3 protein is CASSPGLLSSYEQYF. The CDR3 DNA reads TGTGCCAGTAGCCCAGGACTTCTGAGCTCCTACGAGCAGTACTTC.

The chain uses TRBV11-2 and TRBJ2-7, with TRBD2 as a possible D gene (5 bases). The CDR3 has 15 residues. Germline-derived CDR1 and CDR2 are SGHAT and FQNNGV. V lost 5 bases and J 3 bases, leaving 17 bases between the germline ends. CDR3 nucleotide sequence: TGTGCCAGCAGCGGACTTGTACCTCCAGGCTACGAGCAGTACTTC. Its protein is CASSGLVPPGYEQYF.

This sequence joins TRBV4-1 and TRBJ1-5; perhaps TRBD1 as D (6 bases). CDR1 and CDR2 from the germline V gene are MGHRA and YSYEKL. V dropped 0 bases and J dropped 5 bases, with 11 bases sitting between them. This CDR3 comprises 15 residues. In DNA form, the CDR3 reads TGCGCCAGCAGCCAAGAACCCCAGGGGTATCAGCCCCAGCATTTT. It translates to CASSQEPQGYQPQHF.

The V gene is TRBV6-5, the J gene TRBJ1-1; D is unclear. This CDR3 comprises 15 residues. Trimming took off 0 bases at V and 6 bases at J, with 14 bases between the two ends. Germline CDR1 is MNHEY and CDR2 is SVGAGI. The CDR3 nucleotides are TGTGCCAGCAGTTACTCGATAGGTCAGGTTGCTGAAGCTTTCTTT. It is translated as CASSYSIGQVAEAFF.

The chain carries TRBV3-1 (or the pseudogene TRBV3-2) and TRBJ2-7; 13 nucleotides agree with TRBD2. The V and J ends lost 6 bases and 5 bases, in that order; junction bases with no gene match: 16. Germline CDR1 reads LGHDT; CDR2 reads YNNKEL (reference sequence). The length of the CDR3 is 18 residues. The CDR3 nucleotides are TGTGCCAGCAGTCCCGGGACTAGCGGGATGGGGTGGATCCACGAGCAGTACTTC. Its translation is CASSPGTSGMGWIHEQYF.

V is TRBV5-1 and J is TRBJ1-5; 7 bases map to TRBD1. Germline CDR1 SGHRS, CDR2 YFSETQ. The CDR3 sequence is 15 residues long. With 4 bases clipped from V and 3 bases from J, the junction kept 7 bases outside the gene matches. CDR3 protein: CASSQGVGDNQPQHF. The CDR3 DNA reads TGCGCCAGCAGCCAGGGGGTGGGGGACAATCAGCCCCAGCATTTT. Drawing the rest from reference TRBV5-1 and TRBJ1-5, the complete variable domain is KAGVTQTPRYLIKTRGQQVTLSCSPISGHRSVSWYQQTPGQGLQFLFEYFSETQRNKGNFPGRFSGRQFSNSRSEMNVSTLELGDSALYLCASSQGVGDNQPQHFGDGTRLSIL.

J is TRBJ2-2 and V is TRBV2, with TRBD1 identical over 7 bases. Per the germline V gene, CDR1 is SNHLY and CDR2 is FYNNEI. V trimming: 6 bases; J trimming: 0 bases; junction bases outside the gene matches: 1. The CDR3 loop spans 14 amino acids. The CDR3 is CASRGGANTGELFF. Written as DNA, the CDR3 is TGTGCCAGCAGAGGGGGCGCGAACACCGGGGAGCTGTTTTTT.

The chain couples TRBV24-1 to TRBJ2-2, with no clear D. There are 12 residues in the CDR3. The V gene lost 6 bases and the J gene lost 7 bases, with 8 bases spanning the gap. Germline V gives CDR1 KGHDR, CDR2 SFDVKD. The CDR3 loop is CATSRGRGELFF. As DNA, the CDR3 is TGTGCCACCAGTAGAGGCCGCGGGGAGCTGTTTTTT.

This sequence joins TRBV7-2 and TRBJ1-2, with TRBD1 matching 7 bases. Germline values: CDR1 SGHTA, CDR2 FQGNSA. The J segment lost 7 bases and the V segment lost 1 base, leaving 6 bases of the junction unmatched. The CDR3 contains 14 residues. CDR3 residues: CASSLVPRGFGYTF. As DNA, the CDR3 is TGTGCCAGCAGCTTAGTTCCCAGGGGGTTTGGCTACACCTTC.

This sequence joins TRBV11-2 and TRBJ2-7; 8 positions match TRBD2. The V gene end was trimmed by 5 bases and the J gene end by 0 bases; junction bases not matched to a gene: 9. The CDR3 loop spans 16 amino acids. Germline V gene lookup returns CDR1 SGHAT and CDR2 FQNNGV. This CDR3 reads CASSLSLAGASYEQYF. The CDR3 DNA reads as TGTGCCAGCAGCCTTAGCCTAGCGGGCGCCTCCTACGAGCAGTACTTC.

This chain connects TRBV7-2 to TRBJ1-5; 7 bases agree with TRBD1. CDR1 is SGHTA and CDR2 is FQGNSA in the germline V gene. The CDR3 runs 16 residues. V trimming: 5 bases; J trimming: 5 bases; junction bases outside the gene matches: 12. The CDR3 DNA is TGTGCCAGCAGCCCCGGGACAGCCGGGGGGGATCAGCCCCAGCATTTT. The encoded protein is CASSPGTAGGDQPQHF.

This clone came up a few times. This chain uses TRBV7-2 with TRBJ2-1; 10 bases agree with TRBD2. Germline V lookup: CDR1 SGHTA, CDR2 FQGNSA. With V trimmed by 5 bases and J by 5 bases, 6 bases remained unmatched. This CDR3 region has 15 residues. The DNA for the CDR3 is TGTGCCAGCAGCCCAGGACTAGCGGCTAACAATGAGCAGTTCTTC. This encodes CASSPGLAANNEQFF.

The chain couples TRBV5-5 to TRBJ2-5, with 9 bases matching TRBD1. Trimming removed 2 bases from V and 3 bases from J; junction bases left unmatched: 2. There are 14 residues in the CDR3. Germline lookup yields CDR1 SGHKS and CDR2 YYEKEE (reference sequence). This CDR3 reads CASSFGQGKETQYF. Written as DNA, the CDR3 is TGTGCCAGCAGCTTCGGACAGGGGAAAGAGACCCAGTACTTC.

The chain carries TRBV7-2 and TRBJ2-5; a weak D match, TRBD1 (5 bases). Germline V gives CDR1 SGHTA, CDR2 FQGNSA. V gave up 5 bases and J gave up 0 bases, with 22 bases separating them. The CDR3 length is 18 residues. CDR3 loop: CASSAQGRLYSYQETQYF. The CDR3 DNA reads as TGTGCCAGCAGCGCCCAGGGAAGGCTATATTCGTACCAAGAGACCCAGTACTTC.

In nucleotides, the CDR3 is TGTGCCAGCAGTTTTACATCAGCGGGAGGGCCCGAGACCCAGTACTTC. It specifies CASSFTSAGGPETQYF. V and J are TRBV27 and TRBJ2-5, with 10 bases that match TRBD2. The CDR3 has 16 amino acids. Per the germline V gene, CDR1 is MNHEY and CDR2 is SMNVEV (reference sequence). Losses at the gene ends were 3 bases for V and 5 bases for J; bases not matched to a gene: 9.

J is TRBJ1-5 and V is TRBV7-2; D call uncertain. Trimming shortened V by 5 bases and J by 5 bases, and 13 bases separated the two germline ends. This CDR3 comprises 14 residues. Germline loops: CDR1 SGHTA, CDR2 FQGNSA. CDR3 nucleotide sequence: TGTGCCAGCAGCCCGAGGGCTAGGGATCAGCCCCAGCATTTT. Translated: CASSPRARDQPQHF.

The chain uses TRBV6-8 and TRBJ2-7, with TRBD1 identical over 9 bases. J was trimmed by 3 bases and V by 7 bases; bases with no gene match: 10. CDR1 is MNHGY, CDR2 SAAAGT, per germline. The CDR3 length is 15 residues. CDR3 residues: CASTLSRDRDYEQYF. The CDR3 nucleotides are TGTGCCAGCACCCTATCCCGGGACAGGGACTACGAGCAGTACTTC.

The genes are TRBV18 and TRBJ2-2; 7 nucleotides match TRBD1. J was trimmed by 7 bases and V by 8 bases; bases with no gene match: 13. This CDR3 contains 15 residues. Germline V lookup: CDR1 KGHSH, CDR2 LQKENI. The CDR3 is CASALGQGVIGELFF. CDR3 bases: TGTGCCAGCGCCTTGGGCCAGGGGGTCATCGGGGAGCTGTTTTTT.

The chain couples TRBV6-1 to TRBJ2-1; 8 nucleotides line up with TRBD1. CDR1 is MNHNS, CDR2 SASEGT, per germline. The length of the CDR3 is 14 residues. V gave up 3 bases and J gave up 8 bases; unmatched junction bases: 6. The CDR3 reads CASSDPGGQYEQFF. The CDR3 bases are TGTGCCAGCAGTGACCCAGGGGGCCAGTATGAGCAGTTCTTC.

This clone was counted a single time. J is TRBJ1-2 and V is TRBV7-2; 8 bases fit TRBD1. This CDR3 comprises 14 residues. Germline CDR1 and CDR2: SGHTA and FQGNSA. Trimming cost V 5 bases and J 5 bases; bases outside gene matches: 7. The CDR3 sequence: CASSTRTGRYGYTF. CDR3 coding DNA: TGTGCCAGCAGCACTCGGACAGGGCGATATGGCTACACCTTC.

The CDR3 region is CASSSRASSYNEQFF. The DNA of the CDR3 is TGTGCCAGCAGCTCCAGGGCCAGCTCCTACAATGAGCAGTTCTTC. The V gene is TRBV5-6, the J gene TRBJ2-1, with a weak D call TRBD1 (5 bases). V was pared by 3 bases and J by 0 bases, with 10 bases between. The germline gives CDR1 SGHDT, CDR2 YYEEEE. There are 15 residues in the CDR3.

The chain carries TRBV6-5 and TRBJ1-1, with D possibly being TRBD1 (5 bases). This CDR3 contains 15 residues. Germline lookup yields CDR1 MNHEY and CDR2 SVGAGI. V gave up 9 bases and J gave up 1 base, with 18 bases separating them. CDR3 nucleotides: TGTGCCAGTTGTACAGGAAACATTCGGAACACTGAAGCTTTCTTT. It encodes CASCTGNIRNTEAFF.

The chain uses TRBV7-9 and TRBJ2-5; D uncertain. The CDR3 is made up of 14 amino acids. CDR1 and CDR2 (germline): SEHNR, FQNEAQ (reference sequence). The germline V and J ends were trimmed by 0 bases and 7 bases, with 12 bases remaining between them. The CDR3: CASSLATAPGTQYF. Written as DNA, the CDR3 is TGTGCCAGCAGCTTAGCGACGGCACCAGGGACCCAGTACTTC.

The chain is built from TRBV2 and TRBJ2-7, with TRBD1 identical over 9 bases. CDR3 length: 15 residues. In germline, CDR1 is SNHLY, CDR2 FYNNEI. Trimming took 8 bases from V and 4 from J; bases not matched to a gene: 12. CDR3: CASRLEGQGSYEQYF. The CDR3, as DNA: TGTGCCAGCCGGTTGGAGGGACAGGGTTCTTACGAGCAGTACTTC.

The rearrangement joins TRBV7-8 to TRBJ1-1; 8 bases agree with TRBD1. This CDR3 has 13 amino acids. Germline values: CDR1 SGHVS, CDR2 FQNEAQ. Losses at the gene ends were 6 bases for V and 4 bases for J; bases not matched to a gene: 4. CDR3 bases: TGTGCCAGCAGGCCAGGGGGCCGCACTGAAGCTTTCTTT. Its translation is CASRPGGRTEAFF.